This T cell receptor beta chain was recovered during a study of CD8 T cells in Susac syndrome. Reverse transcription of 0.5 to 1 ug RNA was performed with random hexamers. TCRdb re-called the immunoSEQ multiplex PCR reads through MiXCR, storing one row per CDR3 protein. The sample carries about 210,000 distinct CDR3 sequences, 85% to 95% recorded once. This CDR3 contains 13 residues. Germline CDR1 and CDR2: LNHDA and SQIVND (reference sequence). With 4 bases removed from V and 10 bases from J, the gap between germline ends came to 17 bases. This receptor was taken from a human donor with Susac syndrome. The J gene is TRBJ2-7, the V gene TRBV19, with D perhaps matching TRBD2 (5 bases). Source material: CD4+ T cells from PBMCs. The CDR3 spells CASSTPGRSDQYF. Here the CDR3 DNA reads TGTGCCAGTAGTACGCCGGGCCGTAGCGATCAGTACTTC.